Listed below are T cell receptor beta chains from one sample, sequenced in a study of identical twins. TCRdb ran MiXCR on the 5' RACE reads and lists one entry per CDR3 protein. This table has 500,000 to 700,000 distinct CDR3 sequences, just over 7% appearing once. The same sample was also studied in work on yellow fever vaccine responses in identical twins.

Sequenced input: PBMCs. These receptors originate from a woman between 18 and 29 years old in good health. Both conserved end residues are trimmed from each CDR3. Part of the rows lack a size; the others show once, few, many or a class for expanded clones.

CDR3: ATSDPGLGQGASGELF
V: TRBV24-1
size: -

CDR3: ASSPRDTQSYEQY
V: TRBV9
size: many

CDR3: ASSPFGSGANVLT
V: TRBV27
size: few

CDR3: ASSSLFEGAGTDTQY
V: TRBV7-2
size: few

CDR3: ASRTVGRANEQF
V: TRBV25-1
size: -

CDR3: ASSRDSVYGYT
V: TRBV11-2
size: few

CDR3: ASSPGGQGYNEQF
V: TRBV28
size: few

CDR3: ASSESTGTGSYEQY
V: TRBV6-1
size: -

CDR3: ATVGQGNTDTQY
V: TRBV10-3
size: many

CDR3: ASSLGLAETYEQY
V: TRBV27
size: -

CDR3: ASSLNELDTQY
V: TRBV7-3
size: -

CDR3: SARDHVSYNEQF
V: TRBV20-1
size: few